This T cell receptor (beta chain) was captured in a study of cytomegalovirus exposure and HLA in healthy donors. About the study: About 80 million unique TCRs, all from HLA-typed donors, were included in an early release of the data. General study findings and limits: Using the classifier, cytomegalovirus status was reportedly diagnosed with high specificity and sensitivity. In an earlier analysis, in 587 donors, most V segments appeared productive either ~87% or ~30% of the time.

It was with 60 Vbeta and 13 Jbeta primers that the PCR ran. Sequenced by immunoSEQ multiplex PCR; TCRdb stores in-frame clones only, minus some. The sample has about 190,000 clones, 12% seen once. This clone was counted between two and nine times. The antigen remains undetermined. Germline CDR1 and CDR2: ENHRY and SYGVKD. The ends were cut back, 5 bases at V and 6 bases at J, with 11 bases in the middle. The CDR3 is 13 residues long. This receptor was obtained from a man aged 50 or older in good health and CMV-seropositive. The sequenced material came from PBMCs. This sequence joins TRBV10-3 and TRBJ1-5; the D is unclear. Here the CDR3 DNA reads TGTGCCATCAGTCGGAATGCGGGTCAGCCCCAGCATTTT. Translating it yields CAISRNAGQPQHF.